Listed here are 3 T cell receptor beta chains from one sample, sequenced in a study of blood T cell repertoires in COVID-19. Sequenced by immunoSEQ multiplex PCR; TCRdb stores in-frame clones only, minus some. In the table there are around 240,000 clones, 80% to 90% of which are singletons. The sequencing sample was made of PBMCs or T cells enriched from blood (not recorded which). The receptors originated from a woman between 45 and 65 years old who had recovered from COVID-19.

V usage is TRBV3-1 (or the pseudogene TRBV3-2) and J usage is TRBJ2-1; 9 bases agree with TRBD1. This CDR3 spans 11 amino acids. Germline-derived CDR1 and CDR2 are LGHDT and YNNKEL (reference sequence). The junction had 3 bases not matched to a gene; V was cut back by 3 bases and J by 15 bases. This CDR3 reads CASSQGTGSFF. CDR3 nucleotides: TGTGCCAGCAGCCAGGGGACAGGGTCGTTCTTC.

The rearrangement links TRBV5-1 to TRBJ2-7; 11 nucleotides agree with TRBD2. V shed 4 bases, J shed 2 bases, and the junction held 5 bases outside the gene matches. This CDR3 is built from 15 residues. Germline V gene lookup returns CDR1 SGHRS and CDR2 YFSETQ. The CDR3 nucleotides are TGCGCCAGCAGCGAAGGGACTAGCGGAACCTACGAGCAGTACTTC. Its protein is CASSEGTSGTYEQYF.

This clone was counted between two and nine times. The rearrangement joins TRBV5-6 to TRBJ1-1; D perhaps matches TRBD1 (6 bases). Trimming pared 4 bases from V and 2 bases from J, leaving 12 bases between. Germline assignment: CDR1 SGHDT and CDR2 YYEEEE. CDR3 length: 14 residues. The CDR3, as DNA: TGTGCCAGCAGCCCCTACAGGGTAAACACTGAAGCTTTCTTT. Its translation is CASSPYRVNTEAFF. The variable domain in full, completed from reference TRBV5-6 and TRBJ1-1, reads DAGVTQSPTHLIKTRGQQVTLRCSPKSGHDTVSWYQQALGQGPQFIFQYYEEEERQRGNFPDRFSGHQFPNYSSELNVNALLLGDSALYLCASSPYRVNTEAFFGQGTRLTVV.